The 3 T cell receptor beta chains presented below share a single source sample, sequenced in a study of shared clonotypes between healthy human individuals. CD45RO-negative, CCR7-selected cells formed the naive CD8 fraction, which excluded terminally differentiated effector memory CD45RA+ cells. The repertoire was sequenced with immunoSEQ multiplex PCR; TCRdb's copy has only in-frame clones and lacks some. Among 760,000 or so clones listed, about 96% were seen once. What was sequenced was naive CD8+ T cells sorted from blood. The receptors derive from a man under 40 in good health.

The rearrangement links TRBV5-1 to TRBJ2-7; 9 bases map to TRBD1. This CDR3 region has 13 residues. Germline V gives CDR1 SGHRS, CDR2 YFSETQ. The junction had 3 bases not matched to a gene; V was cut back by 3 bases and J by 5 bases. CDR3 coding DNA: TGCGCCAGCAGCTCGGACAGGGGCAACGAGCAGTACTTC. This gives the protein CASSSDRGNEQYF. Combining the CDR3 with reference TRBV5-1 and TRBJ2-7 gives the whole variable domain KAGVTQTPRYLIKTRGQQVTLSCSPISGHRSVSWYQQTPGQGLQFLFEYFSETQRNKGNFPGRFSGRQFSNSRSEMNVSTLELGDSALYLCASSSDRGNEQYFGPGTRLTVT.

V usage is TRBV18 and J usage is TRBJ2-3, with 11 positions matching TRBD2. In germline, CDR1 is KGHSH, CDR2 LQKENI. The CDR3 totals 16 residues. Unmatched junction bases numbered 3, after V lost 2 bases and J lost 2 bases. The CDR3, as DNA: TGTGCCAGCTCACCATGGACTAGCGGGTTCACAGATACGCAGTATTTT. Translated, it gives CASSPWTSGFTDTQYF.

With regard to this clone: Relative to the germline gene, one junction end is altered; a read error may explain this. The V gene is TRBV2, the J gene TRBJ2-3, with 10 bases lining up with TRBD2. The CDR3 runs 16 residues. Germline assignment: CDR1 SNHLY and CDR2 FYNNEI. The CDR3 region is CASSEGLAVSTDTQYF. In nucleotides, the CDR3 is TGTGCCAGCAGCGAAGGACTAGCGGTTAGCACAGATACGCAGTATTTT. Full variable domain (missing parts from reference TRBV2 and TRBJ2-3): EPEVTQTPSHQVTQMGQEVILRCVPISNHLYFYWYRQILGQKVEFLVSFYNNEISEKSEIFDDQFSVERPDGSNFTLKIRSTKLEDSAMYFCASSEGLAVSTDTQYFGPGTRLTVL.